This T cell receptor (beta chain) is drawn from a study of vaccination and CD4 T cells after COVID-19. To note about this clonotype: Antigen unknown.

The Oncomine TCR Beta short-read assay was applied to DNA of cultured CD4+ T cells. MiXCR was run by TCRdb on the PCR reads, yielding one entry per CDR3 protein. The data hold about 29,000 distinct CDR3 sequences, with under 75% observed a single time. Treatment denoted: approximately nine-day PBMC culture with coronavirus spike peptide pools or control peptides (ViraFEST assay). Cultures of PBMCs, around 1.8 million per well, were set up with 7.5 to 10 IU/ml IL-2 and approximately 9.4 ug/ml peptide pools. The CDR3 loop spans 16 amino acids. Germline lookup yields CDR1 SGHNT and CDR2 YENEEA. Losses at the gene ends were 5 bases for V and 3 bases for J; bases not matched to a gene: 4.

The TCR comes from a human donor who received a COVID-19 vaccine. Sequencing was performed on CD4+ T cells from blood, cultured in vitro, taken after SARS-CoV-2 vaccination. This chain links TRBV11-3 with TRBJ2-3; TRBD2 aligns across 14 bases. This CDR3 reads CASSPTSGGATDTQYF. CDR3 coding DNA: TGTGCCAGCAGCCCGACTAGCGGGGGGGCTACAGATACGCAGTATTTT.